This TCR beta chain emerged from a study of graft-versus-host responses after intestinal transplantation (dated by TCRdb to the early 2020s). Broadly, across the study: The transplants that recipients got were multivisceral, liver-intestinal, or isolated intestinal. Every recipient was given anti-thymocyte globulin induction, then maintenance tacrolimus and steroids for about three years. Bulk TCR-beta CDR3 sequencing was used to track graft-versus-host and host-versus-graft alloreactive T cell clones in the graft, circulation and bone marrow after intestinal transplantation. To identify alloreactive clones, pre-transplant mixed lymphocyte reaction products were sequenced and then compared with unstimulated pre-transplant donor and recipient T cells. Of the 20 to 25 intestinal transplant recipients enrolled in the cohort, one of whom was a retransplant, a few patients without pretransplant specimens were excluded. Donor T cell macrochimerism was defined as a peak of at least 4% donor T cells among recipient peripheral blood mononuclear cells. Rather than going through the commercial service, samples from a few later patients were sequenced in-house on an Illumina MiSeq and processed with MiXCR.

Blood samples were collected up to 4 times in the first month after transplant and then at least monthly when available. Concerning this clone itself: The antigen this receptor binds is unknown. Nothing much larger sits one base from this clone, and base qualities are not available.

The trim is 6 bases for V and 5 bases for J, with a gap of 14 bases between the germline ends. Spanning cysteine to phenylalanine, the CDR3 consists of 14 amino acids. The DNA shown is the 42-base CDR3, in frame from base 1. CDR1 MDHEN and CDR2 SYDVKM are derived from the germline V gene. The library was generated by the immunoSEQ multiplex PCR assay. For most patients, high-throughput TCR-beta CDR3 sequencing of genomic DNA was performed by Adaptive Biotechnologies. The original methods were these. Adaptive's ImmunoSEQ software supplied the TCR sequencing data for 18 patients, while MiXCR and VDJtools were used to process a few other patients. CDR3 nucleotide sequences shared between donor and recipient were removed because their origin could not be assigned. To count as alloreactive, a clone needed at least 2-fold expansion over unstimulated cells and a minimum CFSE-low frequency of 0.002% (template counts) or 0.001% (read counts). Mappable clones were those detected in sequenced pre-transplant spleen, lymph node, or MLR CFSE-low populations of the donor or recipient. The cumulative frequency of alloreactive clones was calculated as a percentage of all sequences, weighted by copy number. The source is immuneACCESS, and TCRdb retained only in-frame sequences with V and J called. Part of the clones is not carried over; for the studies checked, unresolved V genes explain less than half of this, and the remainder is unexplained. V and J calls and clone size are copied from that table; D and trimming were computed from the DNA. In all, the sample holds some 13,000 clones, and 80% to 90% of those were seen once. Together, the top ten hold around 23% of the sample.

Summary of the overall study and its limitations: The relatively low number and heterogeneity of intestinal transplant patients limited the conclusions. GvH clones were found in recipient bone marrow, and some of the GvH clones appeared earlier in ileal mucosa or blood, which is consistent with an intestinal mucosal origin. In the allografts of patients with donor T cell macrochimerism, GvH to HvG T cell clonal ratios were high. Early after transplant, declines in HvG clones were associated with peak levels of circulating GvH clones.

This sequence uses TRBV28 and TRBJ1-3; TRBD1 is possibly the D segment (6 matching bases). The sequence derives from a human patient who received an intestinal transplant, so some T cells may come from the graft donor. This specimen was PBMCs, taken after intestinal transplantation. The CDR3 reads as follows: CASSLDSRRNTIYF. DNA sequence: TGTGCCAGCAGCTTGGACAGCCGGAGAAACACCATATATTTT.